This T cell receptor beta chain was captured in a study of blood T cell repertoires in COVID-19 (dated by TCRdb to about 2020). Context from the whole study: Samples from collaborators originated in the United States, Italy and Spain and spanned both the acute and convalescent phases of COVID-19. The prospective study material was composed of cDNA or gDNA derived from T cells, B-cell-depleted T cells, or PBMCs. Subjects who had been exposed to COVID-19, were actively infected with it, or had recovered from it provided the deeply sampled blood TCRbeta repertoires that made up the dataset. The repertoires were released in a freely available public database meant as a resource for research on the immune response to SARS-CoV-2. Samples were obtained from the ongoing ImmuneRACE study (first 160 participants) and from 950 to 1,500 subjects provided by 6 global collaborators. Nearly every sample came with metadata listing a de-identified subject ID, COVID-19 status, age in years and sex. Where available, HLA class I and class II types were obtained from metadata supplied by the sample provider rather than from assay-based typing.

The table lists this clone with a few counts. Its antigen specificity is not known. No per-base quality is available; no much larger clone lies one base away. From V the trimming removes 0 bases and from J it removes 2 bases, while the gene matches leave 9 bases of the junction unaccounted for. For CDR1 and CDR2, the germline V gene lists MDHEN and SYDVKM. Spanning cysteine to phenylalanine, the CDR3 consists of 17 amino acids. Only CDR3 DNA remains: 51 bases, in frame from the first base. TCRbeta CDR3 regions were amplified from genomic DNA by means of the immunoSEQ Assay, a bias-controlled multiplex PCR. As for the original processing: The number of nucleated cells in each sample was estimated from the amplification of reference gene primers within the assay. To quantify the absolute abundance of each unique TCRbeta CDR3 rearrangement, sequence reads were collapsed and filtered. For each sample, productive Simpson clonality was calculated as the square root of Simpson's diversity index over productive rearrangements. Here the immuneACCESS table is served through TCRdb, limited to in-frame sequences with V and J called. Missing clones are a known gap in these copies; in checked studies unresolved V genes cover under half, and the rest lacks a known reason. The D gene and trimming were derived from the DNA, and the V and J assignments and clone size from that table. The sample contains hundreds of thousands of clones, 70% to 90% of them found a single time. The ten largest clones represent roughly 8% of the sample.

What the authors observed across the whole study: The quantity of clinical and demographic metadata differed by source and by participant and was supplied without curation.

At one collaborating source in Seattle, patients were enrolled during active infection and were followed longitudinally through the course of disease. The collaborating institutions used their own protocols to collect whole blood in K2EDTA tubes. For TCRbeta analysis, collaborators shipped samples as frozen whole blood, isolated PBMCs, or DNA extracted from either of those sample types. The TCR was taken from a woman between 50 and 59 years old with COVID-19, enrolled during active disease. Input material: peripheral blood. Recombination joined TRBV28 with TRBJ1-1, and 7 junction bases match TRBD1. The encoded CDR3 is CASSLWGQTLINTEAFF. In nucleotide form, the sequence is TGTGCCAGCAGTTTATGGGGACAGACTCTCATTAACACTGAAGCTTTCTTT. With the portions outside the CDR3 filled from the reference TRBV28 and TRBJ1-1 genes, the complete variable region becomes DVKVTQSSRYLVKRTGEKVFLECVQDMDHENMFWYRQDPGLGLRLIYFSYDVKMKEKGDIPEGYSVSREKKERFSLILESASTNQTSMYLCASSLWGQTLINTEAFFGQGTRLTVV.